The entry below gives a single T cell receptor beta chain sequence along with its context. Deletions cut 1 base from V and 7 bases from J, with 16 bases between. Germline V gene sequence: CDR1 LNHDA, CDR2 SQIVND (reference sequence). This CDR3 spans 15 amino acids. As processed by the authors: Cell counts per sample came from amplifying reference gene primers. Only in-frame clones appear in the TCRdb table, and some are missing; sequencing was by immunoSEQ multiplex PCR. V, J and clone size derive from that table, while D and trimming were established from the DNA sequence. The profile shows more than 200,000 clones, about 85% of them singletons. These data originate in a study of blood T cell repertoires in COVID-19. Turning to the study itself: COVID-19 samples collected from the United States, Italy and Spain covered acute and convalescent phases. Nucleic acid was either cDNA or gDNA, and it came from T cells, B-cell-depleted T cells, or PBMCs.

The source is a man between 60 and 75 years old with acute or convalescent COVID-19. This chain connects TRBV19 to TRBJ1-2; the D is unclear. The sequenced material came from peripheral blood. The CDR3 loop reads CASSIAVRPRGGYTF. The CDR3 nucleotides are TGTGCCAGTAGTATAGCCGTCCGCCCACGAGGTGGCTACACCTTC.